This TCR beta chain was captured by sequencing in a study of T cells in Graves' hyperthyroidism and ophthalmopathy. Findings of the study overall: Blood also showed most of the thyroid clonotypes that were expanded above 0.001. Classification by a 13 V-J model distinguished ophthalmopathy from stable hyperthyroidism.

This clonotype came up many times. Its antigen is currently unknown. For the diagnoses, clinical symptoms, serum thyroxine and TRAb, thyroid ultrasound and orbital computed tomography were used. RNA transcripts yielded amplified TCR beta CDR3 regions. HTBI primers were used for first-round RT-PCR of the TCR CDR3. TCRdb processed the multiplex PCR reads anew with MiXCR; each CDR3 protein has one entry. The sample consists of approximately 600,000 distinct CDR3 sequences, about 15% of them appearing once. Trimming took 3 bases from V and 4 from J; bases not matched to a gene: 16. The CDR3 runs to 20 residues. In germline, CDR1 is MDHEN, CDR2 SYDVKM.

This chain links TRBV28 with TRBJ2-7; 15 nucleotides match TRBD2. This sequence originates from a woman aged 40 to 55 with Graves' ophthalmopathy. Sequencing was performed on blood. CDR3 loop: CASSFPPGLAGGYQGYEQYF. The CDR3 DNA sequence: TGTGCCAGCAGTTTTCCTCCGGGACTAGCGGGAGGCTACCAGGGGTACGAGCAGTACTTC. The full variable domain, in which reference TRBV28 and TRBJ2-7 provide the parts outside the CDR3, is DVKVTQSSRYLVKRTGEKVFLECVQDMDHENMFWYRQDPGLGLRLIYFSYDVKMKEKGDIPEGYSVSREKKERFSLILESASTNQTSMYLCASSFPPGLAGGYQGYEQYFGPGTRLTVT.